The clone carrying this TCR beta chain was counted only a few times. Time point meaning: longitudinal time-point 2. The sample originates from a study of neurological immune-mediated disorders. TCRdb recomputed calls from the 5' RACE reads with MiXCR, one row per CDR3 protein. The top ten hold 5% of the sample, which has 84,000 or so distinct CDR3 sequences, under 15% seen once. Germline V gives CDR1 ENHRY, CDR2 SYGVKD. The V end lost 3 bases, the J end lost 5 bases, and 14 bases lay between the germline ends. The CDR3 spans 14 residues. The source material was PBMCs. The sequence was collected from a female donor with HTLV-1-associated myelopathy (HAM/TSP). The gene calls are TRBV10-3 and TRBJ2-7, with a possible D match to TRBD1 (6 bases). CDR3 sequence reads: CAISEQGIGNEQYF. In nucleotides, the CDR3 is TGTGCCATCAGTGAACAGGGAATCGGAAACGAGCAGTACTTC.